A single count supports the clone carrying this T cell receptor beta chain. The antigen remains undetermined. Clones were sequenced by immunoSEQ multiplex PCR, and TCRdb holds only the in-frame ones, with some missing. The sample has more than 150,000 clones; 90% to 95% are singletons. The sample comes from a study of T cell responses to AZD1222 COVID-19 vaccine. Study-wide results and caveats: Repertoire sampling occurred only after the peak T cell response. Clonal diversity may have been underestimated, and the donors were mostly white British, with more females than males.

Germline V gene data show CDR1 as SGHVS and CDR2 as FQNEAQ. Trimming stripped 1 base from V and 8 bases from J, with 9 bases between. The CDR3 spans 13 residues. The TCR was taken from an adult who received the AZD1222 COVID-19 vaccine. The chain recombines TRBV7-8 with TRBJ2-1, with D hard to call. The sequenced sample was peripheral blood, obtained 28 days after the second AZD1222 dose. CDR3 in amino acids: CASSLVLYDEQFF. CDR3 coding DNA: TGTGCCAGCAGCTTAGTGCTGTACGATGAGCAGTTCTTC.